The source of this T cell receptor beta chain is a study of lymphopenia after photon versus proton radiotherapy. Germline CDR1 SGDLS, CDR2 YYNGEE. This CDR3 spans 14 amino acids. The ends lost 3 bases at V and 3 bases at J; junction bases unmatched: 5. Assay used: immunoSEQ multiplex PCR; TCRdb lists only in-frame clones, some missing. The data contain some 76,000 clones, around 92% of them seen just once; the ten biggest clones take up about 2.2%. The chain links TRBV9 to TRBJ1-1; 7 nucleotides line up with TRBD1. The sample consisted of peripheral blood, taken from a patient treated with photon-based radiotherapy. The receptor comes from a woman aged 40 to 50 with cholangiocarcinoma. The CDR3 region is CASSDGQVHTEAFF. For the CDR3, the DNA is TGTGCCAGCAGCGATGGACAGGTACACACTGAAGCTTTCTTT.